This record looks at one TCR beta chain sequence and its context. Only a few counts were recorded for this clone. It has no known antigen specificity. Nothing much larger sits one base from this clone, and base qualities are not available. The data stem from a study of CD8+ T cells in alopecia areata listed by TCRdb under 2018. Regarding the complete study: The treated patients took part in an open-label pilot trial in which moderate-to-severe alopecia areata was treated with oral tofacitinib at 5 to 10 mg twice daily. Tofacitinib was given for 6 to 18 months, followed by 6 months of follow-up off drug to assess delayed response and recurrence. To study T cell clonal expansion in alopecia areata, the researchers applied high-throughput TCRbeta sequencing to both the C3H/HeJ mouse model and human patients. In humans, TCRbeta sequencing was performed on scalp tissue and on sorted CD4+ and CD8+ peripheral blood T cells from healthy controls and from patients with patchy or totalis/universalis alopecia areata. Patients on tofacitinib were biopsied at baseline and after 4 and 24 weeks of treatment, and several of the patients also had a later scalp biopsy. Scalp clonality was compared among normal scalp (n=4), patchy alopecia areata scalp (n=8), and alopecia totalis/universalis scalp (n=8). RNA was obtained with the PAXgene miRNA kit for fixed scalp, the miRNeasy kit for PBMCs, and the RNeasy kit for mouse skin. Amplification of TCRbeta CDR3 regions was done by immunoSEQ multiplex PCR using 35 Vbeta forward primers and 13 Jbeta reverse primers.

Library preparation was by the immunoSEQ multiplex PCR assay. RNA was extracted from all samples and reverse transcribed into cDNA, which served as template for TCR sequencing. First-strand cDNA was synthesized using SuperScript III with a 2:1 mix of oligo-dT and random hexamers. A synthetic immune receptor repertoire was used to assess amplification bias, and residual bias was removed computationally. The original pipeline was this. Raw reads were preprocessed to remove errors, and CDR3 was defined according to IMGT conventions as the region from the conserved cysteine to phenylalanine. Clonality was computed by normalizing Shannon entropy by log2 of the number of productive unique TCRs and subtracting the result from 1. Whether each scalp clone was CD4 or CD8 was inferred by checking scalp TCRbeta sequences against the CD4 and CD8 repertoires from sorted blood. TCRdb retrieved this table from immuneACCESS and kept in-frame rearrangements only. Not all clones are present; in checked studies, unresolved V genes account for under half, and no reason is known for the remainder. That table gives V, J and clone size, and the DNA gave D and trimming. For this sample there are around 100,000 clones; more than 35% appear just once. About 1.2% of the sample is in the top ten clones.

V was cut back by 0 bases and J by 5 bases, leaving a gap of 24 bases between them. The CDR3 has 19 amino acids, counting the end cysteine and phenylalanine. Only the CDR3 DNA is retained, 57 bases long and in frame from the first base. Looking up the germline V gene yields CDR1 MGHRA and CDR2 YSYEKL. Lesional scalp punch biopsies and peripheral blood were collected from alopecia areata patients. After PBMCs were isolated by density centrifugation and stained for CD3, CD4 and CD8, a FACSAria was used to sort CD4+ and CD8+ T cells. Overall results and qualifications from the work: Compared with normal scalp, lesional scalp had higher clonality and more expanded CD8+ clones, particularly in alopecia totalis/universalis, a pattern that suggests antigenic drive. Compared with mice, TCR sequences shared between patients were less clear, possibly partly because of HLA diversity across the patient population. Unlike mouse skin, where gammadelta T cells dominate, normal human skin contains resident alphabeta T cells that get sequenced too, which complicates analysis of the scalp TCR repertoire.

The sample consisted of CD4+ T cells sorted from blood. The chain is assembled from TRBV4-1 and TRBJ2-3, with the D call perhaps TRBD1 or TRBD2, each one matching 5 bases. The receptor comes from a human donor with alopecia areata. Here the CDR3 is given as CASSQDHLGRIGRRDTQYF. The nucleotides are TGCGCCAGCAGCCAAGACCACCTGGGACGTATCGGAAGGAGAGATACGCAGTATTTT.